Shown below are 8 T cell receptor beta chains from a single sample sequenced in a study of shared clonotypes between healthy human individuals. Produced via immunoSEQ multiplex PCR; TCRdb's table is partial and in-frame only. The sample has around 2,000,000 clones, over 85% seen once. The material sequenced was naive CD4+ T cells sorted from blood. The sample's subset: CD45RA+ positively selected. The receptors shown here come from a man aged 18 to 30 in good health.

The chain combines TRBV7-2 with TRBJ2-7, with TRBD2 matching 12 bases. Germline V gene lookup returns CDR1 SGHTA and CDR2 FQGNSA. The ends lost 4 bases at V and 7 bases at J; junction bases unmatched: 8. The CDR3 covers 15 residues. The CDR3 nucleotides are TGTGCCAGCAGCTCCCGACTAGCGGGAGCGGAGGAGCAGTACTTC. As protein: CASSSRLAGAEEQYF.

This chain uses TRBV6-6 with TRBJ2-1; weak D call: TRBD2 (6 bases). Trimming pared 2 bases from V and 0 bases from J, leaving 11 bases between. The germline V gene has CDR1 MNHNY and CDR2 SVGAGI (reference sequence). CDR3 length equals 16 residues. CDR3 region: CASSYPFGGSYNEQFF. The CDR3 coding sequence is TGTGCCAGCAGTTACCCGTTCGGGGGCTCCTACAATGAGCAGTTCTTC.

This clone is a singleton in its sample. This chain uses TRBV5-1 with TRBJ2-2, with a weak D call TRBD2 (6 bases). This CDR3 region has 16 residues. V lost 0 bases, J lost 1 base, and 10 bases lay in between. The germline V gene encodes CDR1 SGHRS and CDR2 YFSETQ. DNA of the CDR3: TGCGCCAGCAGCTTGGCGGCGGGACGGAACACCGGGGAGCTGTTTTTT. Amino acid sequence: CASSLAAGRNTGELFF.

This chain uses TRBV7-2 with TRBJ1-2, with unresolved D. Trimming took off 4 bases at V and 2 bases at J, with 8 bases between the two ends. There are 13 residues in the CDR3. Germline lookup yields CDR1 SGHTA and CDR2 FQGNSA. CDR3 nucleotides: TGTGCCAGCAGCTATCAAGGGAACTATGGCTACACCTTC. Amino acids: CASSYQGNYGYTF. The variable domain in full, with the rest retrieved from reference TRBV7-2 and TRBJ1-2, is GAGVSQSPSNKVTEKGKDVELRCDPISGHTALYWYRQSLGQGLEFLIYFQGNSAPDKSGLPSDRFSAERTGGSVSTLTIQRTQQEDSAVYLCASSYQGNYGYTFGSGTRLTVV.

J is TRBJ2-5 and V is TRBV25-1; no reliable D call. Trimming removed 8 bases at V and 4 bases at J, with 8 bases between. Germline V gene data show CDR1 as MGHDK and CDR2 as SYGVNS. The CDR3 is made up of 11 amino acids. CDR3 in amino acids: CASQLGETQYF. As DNA, the CDR3 is TGTGCCAGCCAGTTGGGAGAGACCCAGTACTTC.

This chain joins TRBV29-1 and TRBJ2-3; D is undetermined. CDR1 and CDR2 from the germline V gene are SQVTM and ANQGSEA. V lost 1 base and J 0 bases, leaving 11 bases between the germline ends. The length of the CDR3 is 15 residues. CDR3 bases: TGCAGCGTTGAAGGCGGAACCACAAGCACAGATACGCAGTATTTT. Protein: CSVEGGTTSTDTQYF.

V usage is TRBV9 and J usage is TRBJ2-1; D is undetermined. Germline V CDR1 and CDR2: SGDLS, YYNGEE. Trimming took off 4 bases at V and 12 bases at J, with 17 bases between the two ends. The CDR3 runs to 13 residues. CDR3 sequence reads: CASSIDPVVSQFF. As DNA, the CDR3 is TGTGCCAGCAGCATAGACCCGGTGGTGTCGCAGTTCTTC.

This chain connects TRBV5-6 to TRBJ2-1; TRBD1 matches at 8 bases. V lost 4 bases and J lost 8; bases outside the gene matches: 11. The CDR3 extends over 15 amino acids. Germline CDR1 SGHDT, CDR2 YYEEEE. CDR3 DNA sequence: TGTGCCAGCAGCCCGCCGGACAGGGCGGCGGATGAGCAGTTCTTC. Protein: CASSPPDRAADEQFF.